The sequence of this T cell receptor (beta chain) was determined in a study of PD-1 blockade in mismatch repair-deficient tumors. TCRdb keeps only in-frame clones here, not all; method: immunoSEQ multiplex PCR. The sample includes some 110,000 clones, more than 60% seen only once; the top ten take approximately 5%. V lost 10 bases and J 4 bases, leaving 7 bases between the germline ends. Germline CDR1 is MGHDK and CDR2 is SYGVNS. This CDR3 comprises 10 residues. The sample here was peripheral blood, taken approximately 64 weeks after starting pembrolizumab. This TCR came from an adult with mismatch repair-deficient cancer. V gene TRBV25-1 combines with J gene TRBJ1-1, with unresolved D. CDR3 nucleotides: TGTGCCACCTTTTCCACTGAAGCTTTCTTT. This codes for CATFSTEAFF.